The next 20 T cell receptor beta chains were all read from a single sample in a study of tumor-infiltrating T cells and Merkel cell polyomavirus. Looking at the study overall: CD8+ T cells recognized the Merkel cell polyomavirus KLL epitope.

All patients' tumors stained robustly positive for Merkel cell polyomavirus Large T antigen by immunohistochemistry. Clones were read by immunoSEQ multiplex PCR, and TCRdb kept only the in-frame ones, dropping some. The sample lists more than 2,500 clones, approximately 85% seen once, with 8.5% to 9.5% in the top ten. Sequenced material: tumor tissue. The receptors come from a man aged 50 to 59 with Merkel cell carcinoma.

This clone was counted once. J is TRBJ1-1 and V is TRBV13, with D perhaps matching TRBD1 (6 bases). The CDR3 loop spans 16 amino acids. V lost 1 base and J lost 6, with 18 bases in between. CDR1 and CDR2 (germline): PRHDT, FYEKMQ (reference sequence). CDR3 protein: CASSLAPGTGRAEAFF. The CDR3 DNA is TGTGCCAGCAGCTTAGCCCCAGGTACAGGGCGGGCTGAAGCTTTCTTT.

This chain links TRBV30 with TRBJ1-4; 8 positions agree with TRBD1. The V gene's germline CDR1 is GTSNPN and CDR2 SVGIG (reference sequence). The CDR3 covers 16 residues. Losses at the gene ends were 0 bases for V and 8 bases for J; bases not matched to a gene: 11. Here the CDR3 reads CAWSVLGTGRLEKLFF. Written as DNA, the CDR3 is TGTGCCTGGAGTGTACTTGGGACAGGTCGTTTAGAAAAACTGTTTTTT.

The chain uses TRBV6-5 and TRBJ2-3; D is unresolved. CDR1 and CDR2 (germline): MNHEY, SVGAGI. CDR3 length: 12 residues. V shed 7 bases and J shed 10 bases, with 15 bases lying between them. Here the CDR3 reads CASKPSRSAQYF. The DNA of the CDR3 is TGTGCCAGCAAACCGTCTAGGTCCGCGCAGTATTTT.

The CDR3 loop is CASSLDRGVETQYF. The DNA for the CDR3 is TGTGCCAGCAGCTTGGACAGGGGAGTGGAGACCCAGTACTTC. The rearrangement uses TRBV5-4 and TRBJ2-5, with 7 positions matching TRBD1. In germline, CDR1 is SGHNT, CDR2 YYREEE (reference sequence). V was pared by 0 bases and J by 5 bases, with 4 bases of the junction left unmatched. The CDR3 covers 14 residues.

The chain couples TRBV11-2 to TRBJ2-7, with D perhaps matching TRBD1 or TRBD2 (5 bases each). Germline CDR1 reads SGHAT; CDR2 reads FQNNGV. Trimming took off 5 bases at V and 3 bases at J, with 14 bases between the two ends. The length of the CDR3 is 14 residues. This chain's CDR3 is CASSPTGTDYEQYV. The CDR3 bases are TGTGCCAGCAGCCCTACCGGGACGGACTACGAGCAGTACGTC.

The CDR3 region is CSVAGTGGRWGTEAFF. As DNA, the CDR3 is TGCAGCGTAGCCGGGACAGGGGGTCGGTGGGGCACTGAAGCTTTCTTT. V is TRBV29-1 and J is TRBJ1-1; TRBD1 agrees at 11 bases. Germline V gene lookup returns CDR1 SQVTM and CDR2 ANQGSEA. This CDR3 comprises 16 residues. Trimming at V came to 6 bases and at J to 4 bases, leaving 13 bases not matched to a gene.

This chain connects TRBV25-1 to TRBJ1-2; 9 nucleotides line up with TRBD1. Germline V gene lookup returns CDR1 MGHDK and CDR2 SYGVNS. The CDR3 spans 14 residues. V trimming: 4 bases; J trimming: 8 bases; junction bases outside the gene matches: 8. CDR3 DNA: TGTGCCAGCAGTGTGGGACAGGGAAGTAGGGGCTACACCTTC. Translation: CASSVGQGSRGYTF.

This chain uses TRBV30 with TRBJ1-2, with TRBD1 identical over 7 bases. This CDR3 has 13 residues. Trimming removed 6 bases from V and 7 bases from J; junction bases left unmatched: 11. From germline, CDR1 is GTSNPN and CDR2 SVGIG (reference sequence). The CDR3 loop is CACGQALASGYTF. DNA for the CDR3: TGTGCCTGTGGACAGGCCCTAGCGTCTGGCTACACCTTC.

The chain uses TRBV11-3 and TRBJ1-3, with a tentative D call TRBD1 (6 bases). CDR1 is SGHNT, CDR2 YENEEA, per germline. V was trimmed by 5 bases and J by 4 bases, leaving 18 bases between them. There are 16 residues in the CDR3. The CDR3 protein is CASSPVFDRFGNTIYF. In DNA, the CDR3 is TGTGCCAGCAGCCCCGTATTCGACAGGTTCGGAAACACCATATATTTT.

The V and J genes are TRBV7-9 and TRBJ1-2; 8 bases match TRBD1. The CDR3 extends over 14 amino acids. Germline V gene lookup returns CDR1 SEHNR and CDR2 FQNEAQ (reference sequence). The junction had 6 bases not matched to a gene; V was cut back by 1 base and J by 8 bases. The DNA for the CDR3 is TGTGCCAGCAGCTTAGGGACAGGGACCCTAGGCTACACCTTC. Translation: CASSLGTGTLGYTF.

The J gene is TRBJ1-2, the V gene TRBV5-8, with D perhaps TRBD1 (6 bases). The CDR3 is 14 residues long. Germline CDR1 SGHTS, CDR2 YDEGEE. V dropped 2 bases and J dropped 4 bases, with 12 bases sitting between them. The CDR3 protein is CASSFGQKGYGYTF. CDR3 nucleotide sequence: TGTGCCAGCAGCTTTGGACAGAAGGGCTATGGCTACACCTTC.

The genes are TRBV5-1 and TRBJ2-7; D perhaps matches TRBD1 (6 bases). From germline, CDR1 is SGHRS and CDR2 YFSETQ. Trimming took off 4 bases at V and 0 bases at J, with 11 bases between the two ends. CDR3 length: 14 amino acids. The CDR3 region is CASSLLQGSYEQYV. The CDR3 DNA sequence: TGCGCCAGCAGCCTATTACAGGGCTCCTACGAGCAGTACGTC.

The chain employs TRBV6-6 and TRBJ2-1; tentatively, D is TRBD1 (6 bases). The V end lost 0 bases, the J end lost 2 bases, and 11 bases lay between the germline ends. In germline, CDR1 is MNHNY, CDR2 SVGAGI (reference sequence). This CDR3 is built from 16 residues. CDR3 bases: TGTGCCAGCAGTTACTCTGGCAGGGGCGCCTACAATGAGCAGTTCTTC. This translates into CASSYSGRGAYNEQFF.

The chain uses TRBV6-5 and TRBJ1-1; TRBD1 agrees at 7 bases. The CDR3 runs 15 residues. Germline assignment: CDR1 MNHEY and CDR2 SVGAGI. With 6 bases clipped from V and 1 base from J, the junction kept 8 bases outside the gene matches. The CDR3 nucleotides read TGTGCCAGCAGCCGCCAGGGGGGCCGGAACACTGAAGCTTTCTTT. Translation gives CASSRQGGRNTEAFF.

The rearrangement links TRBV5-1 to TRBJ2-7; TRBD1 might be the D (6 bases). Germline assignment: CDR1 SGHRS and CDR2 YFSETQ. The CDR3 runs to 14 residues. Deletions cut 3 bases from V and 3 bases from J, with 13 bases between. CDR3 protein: CASSSTTGHYEQYF. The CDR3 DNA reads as TGCGCCAGCAGCTCCACCACAGGGCACTACGAGCAGTACTTC.

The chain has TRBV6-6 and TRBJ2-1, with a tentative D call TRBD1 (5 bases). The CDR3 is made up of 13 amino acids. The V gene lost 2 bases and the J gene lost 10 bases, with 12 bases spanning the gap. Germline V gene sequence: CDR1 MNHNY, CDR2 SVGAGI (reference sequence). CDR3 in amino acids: CASSYPDSGEQFF. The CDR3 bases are TGTGCCAGCAGTTACCCCGACAGTGGGGAGCAGTTCTTC.

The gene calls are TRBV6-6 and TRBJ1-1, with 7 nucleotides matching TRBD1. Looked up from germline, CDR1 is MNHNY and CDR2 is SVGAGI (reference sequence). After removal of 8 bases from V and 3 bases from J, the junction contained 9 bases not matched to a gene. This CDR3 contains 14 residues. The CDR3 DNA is TGTGCCAGCGAGAAGGGGGCGACGTACACTGAAGCTTTCTTT. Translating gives CASEKGATYTEAFF.

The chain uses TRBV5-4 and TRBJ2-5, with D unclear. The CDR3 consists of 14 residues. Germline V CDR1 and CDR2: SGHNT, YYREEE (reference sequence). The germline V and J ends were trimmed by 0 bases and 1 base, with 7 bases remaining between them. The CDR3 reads CASSLGATQETQYF. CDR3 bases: TGTGCCAGCAGCTTGGGGGCAACCCAAGAGACCCAGTACTTC.

This CDR3 reads CASRTGDHQPQHF. Here the CDR3 DNA reads TGTGCCAGCAGGACAGGGGATCATCAGCCCCAGCATTTT. V gene TRBV2 combines with J gene TRBJ1-5, with 8 bases matching TRBD1. This CDR3 region has 13 residues. Germline V CDR1 and CDR2: SNHLY, FYNNEI. Unmatched junction bases numbered 3, after V lost 6 bases and J lost 5 bases. Based on the CDR3 plus reference TRBV2 and TRBJ1-5, the full variable domain is EPEVTQTPSHQVTQMGQEVILRCVPISNHLYFYWYRQILGQKVEFLVSFYNNEISEKSEIFDDQFSVERPDGSNFTLKIRSTKLEDSAMYFCASRTGDHQPQHFGDGTRLSIL.

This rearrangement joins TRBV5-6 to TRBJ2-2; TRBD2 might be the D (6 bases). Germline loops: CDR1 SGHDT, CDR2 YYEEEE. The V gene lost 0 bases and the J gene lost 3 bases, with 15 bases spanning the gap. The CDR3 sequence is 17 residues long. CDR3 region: CASSLVGTGPYTGELFF. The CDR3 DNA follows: TGTGCCAGCAGCTTGGTAGGGACTGGGCCTTACACCGGGGAGCTGTTTTTT.